The clone carrying this T cell receptor (beta chain) was seen repeatedly, ten times or more. As yet, its antigen is unknown. Central memory, naive, regulatory and stem cell-like memory CD4+ cells were sorted by CD45RO/CCR7/CD25/CD127/CD95/CD27. Every sorted population was more than 98% pure. The sample comes from a study of beta chain features in type 1 diabetes. Study-wide results and caveats: Possible PCR preference for shorter templates applied equally to patients and controls. In every one of the four CD4+ subsets, TCRB CDR3s were moderately but significantly shorter in Type 1 diabetes patients.

The investigators reverse transcribed all of the isolated RNA, so they sequenced expressed TCRB transcripts. Here immunoSEQ multiplex PCR was the method, and the copy in TCRdb shows in-frame clones only, minus some. The sample lists 160,000 or so clones, about 8.1% occurring once. Germline values: CDR1 SEHNR, CDR2 FQNEAQ (reference sequence). V gave up 8 bases and J gave up 2 bases, with 13 bases separating them. The CDR3 loop spans 13 amino acids. The sample taken for sequencing was central memory CD4+ T cells from blood. The receptor comes from a young woman with type 1 diabetes. This chain uses TRBV7-9 with TRBJ2-7; D remains ambiguous. The CDR3: CASYPENAYEQYF. Here the CDR3 DNA reads TGTGCCAGCTACCCGGAGAATGCCTACGAGCAGTACTTC.